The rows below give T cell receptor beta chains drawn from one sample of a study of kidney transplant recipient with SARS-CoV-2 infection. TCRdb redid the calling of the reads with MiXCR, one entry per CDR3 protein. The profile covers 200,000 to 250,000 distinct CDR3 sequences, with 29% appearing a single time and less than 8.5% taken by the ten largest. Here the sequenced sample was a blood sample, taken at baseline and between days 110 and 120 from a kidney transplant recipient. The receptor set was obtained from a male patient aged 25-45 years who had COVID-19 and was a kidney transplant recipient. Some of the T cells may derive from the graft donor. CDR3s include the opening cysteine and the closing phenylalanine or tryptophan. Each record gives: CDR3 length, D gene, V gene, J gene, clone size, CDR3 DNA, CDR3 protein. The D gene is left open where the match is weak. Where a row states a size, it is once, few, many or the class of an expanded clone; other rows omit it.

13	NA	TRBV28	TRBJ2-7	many	TGTGCCAGCAGTAAGCCGGATACCTACGAGCAGTACTTC	CASSKPDTYEQYF
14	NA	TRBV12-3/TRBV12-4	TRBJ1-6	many	TGTGCCAGCAGTATAGGCTCCTATAATTCACCCCTCCACTTT	CASSIGSYNSPLHF
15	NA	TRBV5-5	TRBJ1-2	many	TGTGCCAGCAGCCTGACGGGCAAATCGAACTATGGCTACACCTTC	CASSLTGKSNYGYTF
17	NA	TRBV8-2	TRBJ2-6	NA	TGTGGCACGGGACGTAGGATAACACAAAGTCGGGCCAACGTCCTGACTTTC	CGTGRRITQSRANVLTF
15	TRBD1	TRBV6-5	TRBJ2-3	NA	TGTGCCAGCAGTACCCGGGACAGAAGCACAGATACGCAGTATTTT	CASSTRDRSTDTQYF
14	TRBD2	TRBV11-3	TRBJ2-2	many	TGTGCCAGCAGCGCTGGACTAGCGTTTGGGGAGCTGTTTTTT	CASSAGLAFGELFF
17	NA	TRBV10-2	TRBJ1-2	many	TGCGCCAGCAGTCGCGGGTGCACTTCTAGAAAGACCTATGGCTACACCTTC	CASSRGCTSRKTYGYTF
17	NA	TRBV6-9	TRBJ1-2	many	TGTGCCAGCAGTCATATAATGCCTTACGGAAAGACCTATGGCTACACCTTC	CASSHIMPYGKTYGYTF
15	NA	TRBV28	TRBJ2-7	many	TGTGCCAGCAGTTTATTGGTCGGAGGATACTACGAGCAGTACTTC	CASSLLVGGYYEQYF
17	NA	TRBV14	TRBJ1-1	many	TGTGCCAGCAGCCCAGCGACATCAATCAGAATGAACACTGAAGCTTTCTTT	CASSPATSIRMNTEAFF
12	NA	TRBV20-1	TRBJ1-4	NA	TGCAGTGCAATCCGAGGGGGTGAAAAACTGTTTTTT	CSAIRGGEKLFF
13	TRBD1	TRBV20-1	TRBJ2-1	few	TGCAGTGCTACCGGGACAGCGTACAATGAGCAGTTCTTC	CSATGTAYNEQFF
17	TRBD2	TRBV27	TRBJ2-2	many	TGTGCCAGCAGTTTCCACGGACTAGCGGGGAACACCGGGGAGCTGTTTTTT	CASSFHGLAGNTGELFF
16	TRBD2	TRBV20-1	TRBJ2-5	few	TGCAGTGCTAGAGACCCACTAGCGGGAGAGGTGAAGACCCAGTACTTC	CSARDPLAGEVKTQYF
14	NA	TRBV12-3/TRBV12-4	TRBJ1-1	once	TGTGCCAGCAGTTTAAACTCAGTGAACGCTGAAGCTTTCTTT	CASSLNSVNAEAFF
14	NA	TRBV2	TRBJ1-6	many	TGTGCCAGCAGTGAAAGGACAGTTAATTCACCCCTCCACTTT	CASSERTVNSPLHF
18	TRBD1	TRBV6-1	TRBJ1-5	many	TGTGCCAGCAGTCAACAGGGGGGTAAGGTCTGGAGCAATCAGCCCCAGCATTTT	CASSQQGGKVWSNQPQHF
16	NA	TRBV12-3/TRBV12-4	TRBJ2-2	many	TGTGCCAGCAGTCCCGGACCGACAAAGAACACCGGGGAGCTGTTTTTT	CASSPGPTKNTGELFF
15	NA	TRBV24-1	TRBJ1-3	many	TGTGCCACCAGTGATTCGGGGGGTTCTGGAAACACCATATATTTT	CATSDSGGSGNTIYF
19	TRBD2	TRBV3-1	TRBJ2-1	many	TGTGCCAGCAGCCAAGGGAGACTCCGCGGGAGTCCAGTATTAGATGAGCAGTTCTTC	CASSQGRLRGSPVLDEQFF
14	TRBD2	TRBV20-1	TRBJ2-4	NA	TGCAGTGCACGGACTAGCGGGAGTGGGGGCCGGGAGTACTTC	CSARTSGSGGREYF
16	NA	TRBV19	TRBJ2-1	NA	TGTACCAGTAGTAAGAAAGGGGACATTAGCTACAATGAGCAGTTCTTC	CTSSKKGDISYNEQFF
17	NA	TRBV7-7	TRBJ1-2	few	TGTGCCAGCAGCATTGCGGTTAAGTGCCGAAAGACCTATGGCTACACCTTC	CASSIAVKCRKTYGYTF
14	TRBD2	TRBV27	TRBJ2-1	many	TGTGCCAGCAGTTTCGGTGGGAGGGTTAATGAGCAGTTCTTC	CASSFGGRVNEQFF
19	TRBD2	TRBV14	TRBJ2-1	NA	TGTGCCAGCAGCCACCCGGGACTAGCGGGAGGGAGCTCCTACAATGAGCAGTTCTTC	CASSHPGLAGGSSYNEQFF
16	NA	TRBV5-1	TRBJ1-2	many	TGCGCCAGCTCACAGACATCGGTTCGAAAGACCTATGGCTACACCTTC	CASSQTSVRKTYGYTF
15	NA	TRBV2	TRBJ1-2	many	TGTGCCAGCAAGTTTTACGGAGACACTAACTATGGCTACACCTTC	CASKFYGDTNYGYTF
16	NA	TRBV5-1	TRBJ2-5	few	TGCGCCAGCAGCTCAGGGACTTTGGGTCGGGGGGAGACCCAGTACTTC	CASSSGTLGRGETQYF
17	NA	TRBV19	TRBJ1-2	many	TGTGCCAGTAGTTATTCCGTGACAAATCGAAAGACCTATGGCTACACCTTC	CASSYSVTNRKTYGYTF
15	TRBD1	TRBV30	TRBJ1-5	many	TGTGCCTGGAGTACCGGACAGGGGAGCAATCAGCCCCAGCATTTT	CAWSTGQGSNQPQHF
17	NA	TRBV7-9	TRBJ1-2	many	TGTGCCAGCAGCGCCCGCTCATACCATGGAAAGACCTATGGCTACACCTTC	CASSARSYHGKTYGYTF
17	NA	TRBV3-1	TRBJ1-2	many	TGTGCCAGCAGCCTTCCGTACACCCTTCGAAAGACCTATGGCTACACCTTC	CASSLPYTLRKTYGYTF
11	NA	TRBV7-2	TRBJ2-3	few	TGTGCCAGCAGGGTCGGGGATACGCAGTATTTT	CASRVGDTQYF
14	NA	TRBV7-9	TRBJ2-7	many	TGTGCCAGCACCCCGGTCGAGCGCTCCTACGAGCAGTACTTC	CASTPVERSYEQYF
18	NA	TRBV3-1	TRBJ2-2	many	TGTGCCAGCAGCGGACAGTCTCCCATTTCAGGCTTGACCGGGGAGCTGTTTTTT	CASSGQSPISGLTGELFF
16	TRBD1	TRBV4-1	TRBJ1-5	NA	TGCGCCAGCAGCCAAGGAGGACAGGGAGGCAATCAGCCCCAGCATTTT	CASSQGGQGGNQPQHF
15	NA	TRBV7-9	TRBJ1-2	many	TGTGCCAGCAGCTTCAATAACAACAGAAACTATGGCTACACCTTC	CASSFNNNRNYGYTF
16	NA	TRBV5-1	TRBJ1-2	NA	TGCGCCAGCAATCAGACATCGGCTCGAAAGACTTATGGCTACACCTTC	CASNQTSARKTYGYTF
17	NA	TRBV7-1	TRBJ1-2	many	TGTGCCAGCAGCGAGTTATTTCACGAGGGAAAGACCTATGGCTACACCTTC	CASSELFHEGKTYGYTF
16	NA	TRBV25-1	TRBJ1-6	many	TGTGCCAGCAGTGAGATGGGGTACTCCTATAATTCACCCCTCCACTTT	CASSEMGYSYNSPLHF
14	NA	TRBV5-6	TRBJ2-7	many	TGTGCCAGCAGCTTGAGGGGCTACCCTAGGGAGCAGTACTTC	CASSLRGYPREQYF
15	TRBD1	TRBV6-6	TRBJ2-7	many	TGTGCCAGCAGTTCTGGACAGGGATTTAACTACGAGCAGTACTTC	CASSSGQGFNYEQYF
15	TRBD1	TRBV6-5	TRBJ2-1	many	TGTGCCACGGGAGAACAGGGGGCGCGGGCTTGGGAGCAGTTCTTC	CATGEQGARAWEQFF
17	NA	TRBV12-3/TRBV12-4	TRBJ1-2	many	TGTGCCAGCAGTTGCCCCACCACAGCAGGAAAGACCTATGGCTACACCTTC	CASSCPTTAGKTYGYTF
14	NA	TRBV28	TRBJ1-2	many	TGTGCCAGCAGTTTAACAGGACGGCGACTAGGCTACACCTTC	CASSLTGRRLGYTF
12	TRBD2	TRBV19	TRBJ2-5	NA	TGTGCCAGTAAGGGAGGGAAAGAGACCCAGTACTTC	CASKGGKETQYF
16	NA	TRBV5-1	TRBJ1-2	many	TGCGCCAGCCATGCTAAATCGGTTCGAAAGACCTATGGCTACACCTTC	CASHAKSVRKTYGYTF
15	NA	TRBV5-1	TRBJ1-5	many	TGCGCCAGCAGGGCCGGGCTATATAGCAATCAGCCCCAGCATTTT	CASRAGLYSNQPQHF
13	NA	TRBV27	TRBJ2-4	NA	TGTGCCAGCAGAAGGATCCCGGGAAACATTCAGTACTTC	CASRRIPGNIQYF
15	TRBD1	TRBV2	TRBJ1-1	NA	TGTGTCAGCAGTCCTTGGGGACAGTTGAACACTGAAGCTTTCTTT	CVSSPWGQLNTEAFF
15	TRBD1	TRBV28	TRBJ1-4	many	TGTGCCAGCAGTGGAGGGGGGACAGATAATGAAAAACTGTTTTTT	CASSGGGTDNEKLFF
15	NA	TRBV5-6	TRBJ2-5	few	TGTGCCAGCAGCTTGTATAGTCCGGGATTGGAGACCCAGTACTTC	CASSLYSPGLETQYF
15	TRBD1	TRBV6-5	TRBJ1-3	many	TGTGCCAGCAGTTACAGTTGGGACAGTCGGAACACCATATATTTT	CASSYSWDSRNTIYF
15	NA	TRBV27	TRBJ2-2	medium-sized	TGTGCCAGCAGTGCGGACAGGAGGGGGACCGGGGAGCTGTTTTTT	CASSADRRGTGELFF
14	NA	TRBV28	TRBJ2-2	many	TGTGCCAGCACCCCCCCCGCGAACACCGGGGAGCTGTTTTTT	CASTPPANTGELFF